Shown below are 2 T cell receptor beta chains from a single sample sequenced in a study of metastatic and nonmetastatic thyroid tumors. TCRdb redid the clone calls on the PCR reads using MiXCR. The top ten hold 9.5% to 10% of the sample, which has roughly 45,000 clones, more than 3% seen once. Every patient was untreated before thyroid surgery. Sequenced material: blood. All receptors come from a female donor with papillary thyroid cancer or a benign thyroid nodule (not recorded which). Some clones in this sample may be carry-over from other donors' samples.

The table lists this clone with many counts. CDR3 in amino acids: CSASSPGTSGRAGNEQYF. The CDR3 DNA is TGCAGTGCTAGCTCCCCCGGGACTAGCGGGAGGGCCGGTAACGAGCAGTACTTC. This chain connects TRBV20-1 to TRBJ2-7, with 16 bases fitting TRBD2. Germline trimming cut 3 bases from V and 5 bases from J; bases unmatched to any gene: 13. The CDR3 spans 18 residues. The germline gives CDR1 DFQATT, CDR2 SNEGSKA (reference sequence).

This clone came up many times. This sequence joins TRBV20-1 and TRBJ2-7; D is ambiguous. The CDR3 length is 12 residues. Trimming stripped 6 bases from V and 2 bases from J, with 11 bases between. CDR1 is DFQATT and CDR2 is SNEGSKA in the germline V gene (reference sequence). CDR3 region: CSARDNTYEQYF. CDR3 nucleotide sequence: TGCAGTGCCCGAGACAATACCTACGAGCAGTACTTC.